This TCR beta chain was observed in a study of T cells in Graves' hyperthyroidism and ophthalmopathy. General study points: The blood repertoire included most of the expanded thyroid clonotypes above 0.001.

It was RNA transcripts that yielded the amplified TCR beta CDR3 regions. The HTBI set primed first-round TCR CDR3 RT-PCR. A single record per CDR3 protein comes from TCRdb applying MiXCR to the multiplex PCR reads. The profile shows nearly 750,000 distinct CDR3 sequences, under 45% of them singletons. J lost 14 bases, V lost 3 bases, and 8 bases had no gene match. The V gene's germline CDR1 is LNHDA and CDR2 SQIVND (reference sequence). The CDR3 length is 14 residues. As for this clonotype: Antigen unknown.

This sequence originates from a woman in her thirties or forties with Graves' hyperthyroidism. V usage is TRBV19 and J usage is TRBJ1-4, with 11 nucleotides matching TRBD1. Sequenced input: blood. CDR3 in amino acids: CASSIGQGARSLFF. The DNA for the CDR3 is TGTGCCAGTAGTATCGGACAGGGGGCCCGTAGTCTGTTTTTT.